The 22 T cell receptor beta chains in this list originate from one sample, sequenced in a study of T-cell memory formation after mild COVID-19. One entry per CDR3 protein results from TCRdb running MiXCR on the 5' RACE reads. There are 500,000 to 650,000 distinct CDR3 sequences in the sample; less than 25% occur only once, and under 8.5% lies in the top ten. Sample: PBMCs or a T cell subset sorted from them (not recorded which). All receptors derive from an adult woman who had mild COVID-19 (a few samples of this study predate the infection). Cell type and time point are not known.

This clonotype was counted many times. The rearrangement joins TRBV5-1 to TRBJ2-2; TRBD2 matches 13 bases. After removal of 3 bases from V and 0 bases from J, the junction contained 2 bases not matched to a gene. Germline loops: CDR1 SGHRS, CDR2 YFSETQ. This CDR3 has 17 residues. Here the CDR3 DNA reads TGCGCCAGCAGCTGGACTAGCGGGAGCCCGAACACCGGGGAGCTGTTTTTT. Its translation: CASSWTSGSPNTGELFF.

The V gene is TRBV6-5, the J gene TRBJ1-6; no firm D call. Germline CDR1 MNHEY, CDR2 SVGAGI. CDR3 size: 17 residues. V was pared by 0 bases and J by 11 bases, with 20 bases between. The CDR3 DNA reads TGTGCCAGCAGTTACTCGGCATTGACAAGCGGGAACGCACCCCTCCACTTT. Amino acids: CASSYSALTSGNAPLHF.

This clonotype was seen only a few times. The chain couples TRBV12-3 or TRBV12-4 to TRBJ1-6, with D possibly being TRBD1 (6 bases). V was shortened by 6 bases and J by 0 bases, with 12 bases between the two germline ends. This CDR3 contains 16 residues. CDR3 residues: CASSLDSFSYNSPLHF. CDR3 coding DNA: TGTGCCAGCAGCCTGGACAGTTTCTCCTATAATTCACCCCTCCACTTT.

This chain connects TRBV6-2 or TRBV6-3 to TRBJ2-1, with 10 bases lining up with TRBD2. J gave up 4 bases and V 0 bases, and 6 bases lay outside the gene matches. Germline lookup yields CDR1 MNHEY and CDR2 SVGEGT. CDR3 length: 17 amino acids. In DNA, the CDR3 is TGTGCCAGCAGTTACTCATTAGCGGGAGGTTGGTACAATGAGCAGTTCTTC. Protein product: CASSYSLAGGWYNEQFF.

The chain joins TRBV18 to TRBJ1-1; the match to TRBD1 covers 9 bases. The CDR3 contains 16 residues. The trim removed 2 bases at V and 0 bases at J, leaving 4 bases unmatched. Germline V gene lookup returns CDR1 KGHSH and CDR2 LQKENI. CDR3 protein: CASSPWTGALNTEAFF. The DNA of the CDR3 is TGTGCCAGCTCACCATGGACAGGGGCCCTGAACACTGAAGCTTTCTTT.

The CDR3 bases are TGCGCCAGCAGCTTGGCCTGGCAGCCCAACACTGAAGCTTTCTTT. It specifies CASSLAWQPNTEAFF. The chain carries TRBV5-1 and TRBJ1-1, with no clear D. There are 15 residues in the CDR3. Germline V gene lookup returns CDR1 SGHRS and CDR2 YFSETQ. Trimming removed 0 bases at V and 2 bases at J, with 11 bases between.

This clonotype has only a few counts. As DNA, the CDR3 is TGCAGCGTTTGCGGACTAGCGGGAGTGGGAAATGAGCAGTTCTTC. Translating it yields CSVCGLAGVGNEQFF. This chain links TRBV29-1 with TRBJ2-1; TRBD2 agrees at 13 bases. J was trimmed by 7 bases and V by 5 bases; bases with no gene match: 8. Germline V gene data show CDR1 as SQVTM and CDR2 as ANQGSEA. The CDR3 sequence is 15 residues long.

The chain recombines TRBV30 with TRBJ1-5, with 8 bases that match TRBD1. The CDR3 runs 15 residues. V trimming: 1 base; J trimming: 0 bases; junction bases outside the gene matches: 2. Per germline, CDR1 GTSNPN and CDR2 SVGIG (reference sequence). DNA of the CDR3: TGTGCCTGGAGTGCGGGACAGGCTAGCAATCAGCCCCAGCATTTT. The encoded protein is CAWSAGQASNQPQHF.

The chain recombines TRBV29-1 with TRBJ1-1; no definite D call. V was pared by 0 bases and J by 2 bases, with 7 bases between. Germline V gene lookup returns CDR1 SQVTM and CDR2 ANQGSEA. This CDR3 contains 13 residues. CDR3 loop: CSVEDSTNTEAFF. CDR3 in DNA: TGCAGCGTTGAAGACTCAACTAACACTGAAGCTTTCTTT.

The CDR3 loop reads CASSFVVSYEQYF. The CDR3 DNA sequence: TGTGCCAGCAGCTTCGTAGTCTCCTACGAGCAGTACTTC. This chain uses TRBV7-9 with TRBJ2-7; D remains unclear. This CDR3 spans 13 amino acids. V dropped 3 bases and J dropped 0 bases, with 6 bases sitting between them. Per germline, CDR1 SEHNR and CDR2 FQNEAQ (reference sequence).

The chain uses TRBV18 and TRBJ2-3, with D unclear. The CDR3 is 18 amino acids. Germline V lookup: CDR1 KGHSH, CDR2 LQKENI. Trimming removed 1 base from V and 0 bases from J, with 17 bases in between. The CDR3 nucleotides are TGTGCCAGCTCACCACAGGAGTCGTACGGCGCTAGCACAGATACGCAGTATTTT. It encodes CASSPQESYGASTDTQYF.

The V and J genes are TRBV7-2 and TRBJ2-1; the D is unclear. Trimming took off 5 bases at V and 8 bases at J, with 10 bases between the two ends. CDR3 length: 12 residues. Germline lookup yields CDR1 SGHTA and CDR2 FQGNSA. Here the CDR3 DNA reads TGTGCCAGCAGCCTTCCCGACTATGAGCAGTTCTTC. The encoded protein is CASSLPDYEQFF.

The gene calls are TRBV5-6 and TRBJ2-5, with D unresolved. This CDR3 spans 13 amino acids. Germline assignment: CDR1 SGHDT and CDR2 YYEEEE. Trimming left V 4 bases short and J 5 bases short, with 12 bases between. CDR3 sequence (DNA): TGTGCCAGCAGCGCGCCCCTGCTGGAGACCCAGTACTTC. Its protein product is CASSAPLLETQYF.

The J gene is TRBJ1-1, the V gene TRBV18, with 8 bases identical to TRBD1. V shed 3 bases and J 5 bases; nucleotides not matched to a gene: 5. The CDR3 spans 14 residues. In germline, CDR1 is KGHSH, CDR2 LQKENI. The CDR3 loop reads CASSPRQGQTEAFF. The CDR3 DNA reads TGTGCCAGCTCACCGCGACAGGGGCAAACTGAAGCTTTCTTT.

There are a few counts of this clonotype. The V call is TRBV24-1, the J call TRBJ2-7; the D is unclear. Germline-derived CDR1 and CDR2 are KGHDR and SFDVKD. The CDR3 covers 12 residues. V gave up 6 bases and J gave up 3 bases, with 8 bases separating them. The CDR3 loop is CATSSGGYEQYF. The CDR3 DNA reads TGTGCCACCAGTTCCGGCGGCTACGAGCAGTACTTC.

This clonotype has a handful of counts. The V and J genes are TRBV5-1 and TRBJ1-2; D is ambiguous. CDR1 is SGHRS and CDR2 is YFSETQ in the germline V gene. V was clipped by 6 bases and J by 4 bases, with 13 bases between them. The CDR3 has 13 residues. This CDR3 reads CASKSDGSYGYTF. Written as DNA, the CDR3 is TGCGCCAGCAAATCGGACGGATCCTATGGCTACACCTTC.

The CDR3, as DNA: TGTGCCAGCAGCTTAGAGTCGGGGGCAAATTCACCCCTCCACTTT. This translates into CASSLESGANSPLHF. The V and J genes are TRBV11-2 and TRBJ1-6, with D tentatively TRBD1 (6 bases). With 0 bases removed from V and 7 bases from J, the gap between germline ends came to 10 bases. The germline gives CDR1 SGHAT, CDR2 FQNNGV. The CDR3 spans 15 residues.

This sequence joins TRBV4-2 and TRBJ2-2, with 9 nucleotides matching TRBD2. CDR3 size: 21 residues. The V segment lost 0 bases and the J segment 0 bases; nucleotides outside the gene matches: 14. CDR1 is LGHNA, CDR2 YNFKEQ, per germline. CDR3 DNA sequence: TGTGCCAGCAGCCAAGATTTGTGGGATGTAGCGGGGGATACGAACACCGGGGAGCTGTTTTTT. Protein: CASSQDLWDVAGDTNTGELFF.

The rearrangement joins TRBV29-1 to TRBJ2-7, with TRBD1 identical over 8 bases. Germline CDR1 SQVTM, CDR2 ANQGSEA. J was trimmed by 2 bases and V by 5 bases; bases with no gene match: 5. There are 13 residues in the CDR3. CDR3: CSVSGQGPYEQYF. As DNA, the CDR3 is TGCAGCGTTTCAGGACAGGGTCCCTACGAGCAGTACTTC.

This clonotype occurred a few times. The chain links TRBV5-1 to TRBJ2-7, with 12 nucleotides matching TRBD1. This CDR3 spans 17 amino acids. The germline V gene encodes CDR1 SGHRS and CDR2 YFSETQ. V shed 4 bases and J 3 bases; nucleotides not matched to a gene: 11. CDR3 residues: CASSRGNRDRGLYEQYF. The CDR3 nucleotides are TGCGCCAGCAGCAGGGGCAACCGGGACAGGGGGCTCTACGAGCAGTACTTC.

V gene TRBV7-9 combines with J gene TRBJ1-2, with D unclear. Trimming took 0 bases from V and 7 from J, leaving 12 bases between them. There are 14 residues in the CDR3. Germline-derived CDR1 and CDR2 are SEHNR and FQNEAQ (reference sequence). The CDR3 protein is CASSLARGSAGYTF. The CDR3 nucleotides read TGTGCCAGCAGCTTAGCGCGGGGTTCGGCTGGCTACACCTTC. Combining the CDR3 with reference TRBV7-9 and TRBJ1-2 gives the whole variable domain DTGVSQNPRHKITKRGQNVTFRCDPISEHNRLYWYRQTLGQGPEFLTYFQNEAQLEKSRLLSDRFSAERPKGSFSTLEIQRTEQGDSAMYLCASSLARGSAGYTFGSGTRLTVV.

The genes are TRBV13 and TRBJ2-7; D unresolved. Looked up from germline, CDR1 is PRHDT and CDR2 is FYEKMQ (reference sequence). With 5 bases removed from V and 3 bases from J, the gap between germline ends came to 11 bases. The CDR3 runs 13 residues. The CDR3 bases are TGTGCCAGCAGCGAAGGACGGAACTACGAGCAGTACTTC. Protein sequence: CASSEGRNYEQYF.